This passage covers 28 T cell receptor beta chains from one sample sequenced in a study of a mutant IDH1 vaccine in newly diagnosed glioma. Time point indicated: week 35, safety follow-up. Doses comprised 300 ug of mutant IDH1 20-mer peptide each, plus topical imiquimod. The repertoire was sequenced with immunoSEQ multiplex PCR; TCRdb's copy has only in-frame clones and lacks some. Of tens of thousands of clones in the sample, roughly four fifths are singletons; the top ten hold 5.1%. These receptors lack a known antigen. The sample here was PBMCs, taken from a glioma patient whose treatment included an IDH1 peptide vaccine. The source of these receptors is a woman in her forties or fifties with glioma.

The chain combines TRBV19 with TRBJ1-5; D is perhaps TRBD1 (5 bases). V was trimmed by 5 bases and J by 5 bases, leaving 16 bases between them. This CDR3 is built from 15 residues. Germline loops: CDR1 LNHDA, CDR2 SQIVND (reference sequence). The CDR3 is CASSWWGGSDQPQHF. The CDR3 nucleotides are TGTGCCAGTAGTTGGTGGGGGGGATCTGATCAGCCCCAGCATTTT.

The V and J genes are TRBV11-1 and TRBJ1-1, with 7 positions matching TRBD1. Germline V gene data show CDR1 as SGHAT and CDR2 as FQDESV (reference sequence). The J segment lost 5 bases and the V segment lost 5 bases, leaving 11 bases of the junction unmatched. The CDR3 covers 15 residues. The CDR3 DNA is TGTGCCAGCAGCGAAACGACAGGGTCAAGGACTGAAGCTTTCTTT. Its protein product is CASSETTGSRTEAFF.

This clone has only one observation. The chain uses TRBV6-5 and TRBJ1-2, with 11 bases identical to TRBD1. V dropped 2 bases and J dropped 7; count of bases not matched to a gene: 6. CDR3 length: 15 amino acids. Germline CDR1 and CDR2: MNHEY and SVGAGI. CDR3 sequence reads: CASSYGQGASSGYTF. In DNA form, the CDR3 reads TGTGCCAGCAGTTACGGACAGGGGGCTTCTAGTGGCTACACCTTC.

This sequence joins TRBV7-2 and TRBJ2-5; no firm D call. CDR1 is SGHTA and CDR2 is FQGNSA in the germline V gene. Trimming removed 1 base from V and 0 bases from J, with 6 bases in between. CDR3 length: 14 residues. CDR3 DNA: TGTGCCAGCAGCTTAGTGGCTGACCAAGAGACCCAGTACTTC. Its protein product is CASSLVADQETQYF. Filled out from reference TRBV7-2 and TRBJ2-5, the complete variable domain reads GAGVSQSPSNKVTEKGKDVELRCDPISGHTALYWYRQSLGQGLEFLIYFQGNSAPDKSGLPSDRFSAERTGGSVSTLTIQRTQQEDSAVYLCASSLVADQETQYFGPGTRLLVL.

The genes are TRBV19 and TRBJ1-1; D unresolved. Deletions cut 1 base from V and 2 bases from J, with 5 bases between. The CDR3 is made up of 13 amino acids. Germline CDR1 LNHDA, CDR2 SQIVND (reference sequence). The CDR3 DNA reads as TGTGCCAGTAGTATAGGGCCAAACACTGAAGCTTTCTTT. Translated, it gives CASSIGPNTEAFF. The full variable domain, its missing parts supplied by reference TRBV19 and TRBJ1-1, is DGGITQSPKYLFRKEGQNVTLSCEQNLNHDAMYWYRQDPGQGLRLIYYSQIVNDFQKGDIAEGYSVSREKKESFPLTVTSAQKNPTAFYLCASSIGPNTEAFFGQGTRLTVV.

The CDR3, as DNA: TGTGCCAGCAGCGTAGTTAGTGGCCTCGTGACCGGGGAGCTGTTTTTT. Its protein product is CASSVVSGLVTGELFF. The V and J genes are TRBV9 and TRBJ2-2; D remains unclear. Germline CDR1 and CDR2: SGDLS and YYNGEE. V was pared by 0 bases and J by 5 bases, with 14 bases between. The CDR3 contains 16 residues.

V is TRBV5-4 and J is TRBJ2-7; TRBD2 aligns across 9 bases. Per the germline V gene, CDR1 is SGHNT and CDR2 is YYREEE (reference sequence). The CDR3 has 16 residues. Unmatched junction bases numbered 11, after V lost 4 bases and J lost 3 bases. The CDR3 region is CASSQTGRGGIYEQYF. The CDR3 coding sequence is TGTGCCAGCAGCCAAACCGGGCGGGGGGGGATCTACGAGCAGTACTTC.

The CDR3 here is CASSRGTGGYEQYF. The CDR3 coding sequence is TGCGCCAGCAGCCGGGGGACAGGGGGCTACGAGCAGTACTTC. V gene TRBV4-1 combines with J gene TRBJ2-7, with 11 bases matching TRBD1. With V trimmed by 4 bases and J by 3 bases, 2 bases remained unmatched. From germline, CDR1 is MGHRA and CDR2 YSYEKL. The CDR3 is made up of 14 amino acids.

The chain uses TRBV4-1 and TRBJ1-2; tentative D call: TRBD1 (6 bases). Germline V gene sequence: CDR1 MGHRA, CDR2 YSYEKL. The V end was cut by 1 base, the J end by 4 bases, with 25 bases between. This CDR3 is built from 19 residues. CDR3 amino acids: CASSQVVNVVTGIFYGYTF. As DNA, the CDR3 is TGCGCCAGCAGCCAAGTAGTCAATGTTGTGACAGGTATCTTCTATGGCTACACCTTC.

CDR3 amino acids: CSVAKMSYGYTF. The CDR3, as DNA: TGCAGCGTTGCGAAGATGAGCTATGGCTACACCTTC. The chain has TRBV29-1 and TRBJ1-2; D remains ambiguous. The CDR3 totals 12 residues. Between the trimmed V and J ends, which lost 4 bases and 4 bases, there was a span of 10 bases. CDR1 is SQVTM, CDR2 ANQGSEA, per germline.

The CDR3 bases are TGTGCCAGCAGCCGGACAGGGTCTGGAAACACCATATATTTT. It is translated as CASSRTGSGNTIYF. This chain connects TRBV6-5 to TRBJ1-3; 8 bases line up with TRBD1. The junction had 2 bases not matched to a gene; V was cut back by 6 bases and J by 1 base. In germline, CDR1 is MNHEY, CDR2 SVGAGI. There are 14 residues in the CDR3.

The CDR3 DNA is TGCGCCAGCAGCCAAGGGGCAGGGCCCCTAGGGAAGAACACTGAAGCTTTCTTT. It yields the protein CASSQGAGPLGKNTEAFF. The chain carries TRBV4-1 and TRBJ1-1; D perhaps matches TRBD1 (5 bases). V was shortened by 1 base and J by 1 base, with 19 bases between the two germline ends. The CDR3 contains 18 residues. Germline V CDR1 and CDR2: MGHRA, YSYEKL.

This chain's CDR3 is CASSVVPGYEQYF. The CDR3 nucleotides are TGTGCCAGCAGCGTAGTACCGGGCTACGAGCAGTACTTC. V and J are TRBV9 and TRBJ2-7; D is unresolved. V was trimmed by 0 bases and J by 3 bases, leaving 7 bases between them. Germline-derived CDR1 and CDR2 are SGDLS and YYNGEE. The CDR3 has 13 residues.

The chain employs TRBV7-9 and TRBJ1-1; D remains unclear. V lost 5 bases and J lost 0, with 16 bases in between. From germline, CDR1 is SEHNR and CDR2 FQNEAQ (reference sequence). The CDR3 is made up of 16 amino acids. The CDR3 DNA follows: TGTGCCAGCAGCCCGTCGACACAGACGATGAACACTGAAGCTTTCTTT. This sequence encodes CASSPSTQTMNTEAFF. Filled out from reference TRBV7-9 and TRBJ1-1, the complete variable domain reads DTGVSQNPRHKITKRGQNVTFRCDPISEHNRLYWYRQTLGQGPEFLTYFQNEAQLEKSRLLSDRFSAERPKGSFSTLEIQRTEQGDSAMYLCASSPSTQTMNTEAFFGQGTRLTVV.

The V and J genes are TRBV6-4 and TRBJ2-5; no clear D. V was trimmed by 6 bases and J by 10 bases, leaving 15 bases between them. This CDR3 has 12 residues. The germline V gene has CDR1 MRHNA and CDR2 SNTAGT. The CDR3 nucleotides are TGTGCCAGCAGAGCTTTGGGCCGAGACCAGTACTTC. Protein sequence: CASRALGRDQYF.

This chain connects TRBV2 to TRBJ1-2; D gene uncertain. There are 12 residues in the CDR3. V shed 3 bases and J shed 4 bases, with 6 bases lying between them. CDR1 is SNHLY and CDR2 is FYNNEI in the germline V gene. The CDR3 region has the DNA TGTGCCAGCAGTGACGCTTTCTATGGCTACACCTTC. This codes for CASSDAFYGYTF. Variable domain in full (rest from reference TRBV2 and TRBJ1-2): EPEVTQTPSHQVTQMGQEVILRCVPISNHLYFYWYRQILGQKVEFLVSFYNNEISEKSEIFDDQFSVERPDGSNFTLKIRSTKLEDSAMYFCASSDAFYGYTFGSGTRLTVV.

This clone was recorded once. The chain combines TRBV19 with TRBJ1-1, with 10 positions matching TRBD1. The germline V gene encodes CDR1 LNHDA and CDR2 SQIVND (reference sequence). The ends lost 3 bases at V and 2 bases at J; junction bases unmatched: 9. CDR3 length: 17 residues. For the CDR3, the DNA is TGTGCCAGTAGTATCAGGACAGGGGGTCCGGGTAACACTGAAGCTTTCTTT. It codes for CASSIRTGGPGNTEAFF.

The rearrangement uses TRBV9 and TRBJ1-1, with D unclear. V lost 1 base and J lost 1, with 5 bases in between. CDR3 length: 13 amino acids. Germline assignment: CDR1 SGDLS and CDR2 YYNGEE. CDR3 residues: CASSVNRNTEAFF. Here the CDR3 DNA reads TGTGCCAGCAGCGTAAACAGGAACACTGAAGCTTTCTTT. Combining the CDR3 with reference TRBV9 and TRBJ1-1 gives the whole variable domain DSGVTQTPKHLITATGQRVTLRCSPRSGDLSVYWYQQSLDQGLQFLIQYYNGEERAKGNILERFSAQQFPDLHSELNLSSLELGDSALYFCASSVNRNTEAFFGQGTRLTVV.

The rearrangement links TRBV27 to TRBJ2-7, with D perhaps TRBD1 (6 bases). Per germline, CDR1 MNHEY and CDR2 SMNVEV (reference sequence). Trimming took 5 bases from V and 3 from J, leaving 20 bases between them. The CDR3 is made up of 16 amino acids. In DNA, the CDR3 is TGTGCCAGCAGTCCACTTACAGGGAGCCACAGCTACGAGCAGTACTTC. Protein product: CASSPLTGSHSYEQYF.

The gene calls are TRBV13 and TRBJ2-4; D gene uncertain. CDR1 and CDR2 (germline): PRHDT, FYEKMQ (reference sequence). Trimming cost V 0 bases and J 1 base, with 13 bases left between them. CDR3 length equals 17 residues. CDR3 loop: CASSLGLKDSAKNIQYF. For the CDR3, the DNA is TGTGCCAGCAGCTTAGGCCTTAAGGATTCGGCCAAAAACATTCAGTACTTC.

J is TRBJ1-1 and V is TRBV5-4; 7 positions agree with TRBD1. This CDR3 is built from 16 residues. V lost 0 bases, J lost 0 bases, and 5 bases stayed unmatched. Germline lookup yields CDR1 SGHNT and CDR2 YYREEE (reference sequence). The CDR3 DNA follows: TGTGCCAGCAGCTTGGGACAGGGCTTCATGAACACTGAAGCTTTCTTT. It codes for CASSLGQGFMNTEAFF.

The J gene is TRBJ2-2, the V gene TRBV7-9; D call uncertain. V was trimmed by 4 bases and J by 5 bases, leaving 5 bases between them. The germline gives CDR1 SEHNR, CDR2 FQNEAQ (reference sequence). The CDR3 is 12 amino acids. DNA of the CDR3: TGTGCCAGCAGCTACTCAACCGGGGAGCTGTTTTTT. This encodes CASSYSTGELFF.

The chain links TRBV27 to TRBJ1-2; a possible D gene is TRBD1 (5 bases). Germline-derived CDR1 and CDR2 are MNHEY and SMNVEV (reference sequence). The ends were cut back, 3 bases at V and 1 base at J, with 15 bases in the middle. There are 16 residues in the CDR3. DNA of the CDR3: TGTGCCAGCAGTTTTTCCCAGGGTGGGATTAACTATGGCTACACCTTC. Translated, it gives CASSFSQGGINYGYTF.

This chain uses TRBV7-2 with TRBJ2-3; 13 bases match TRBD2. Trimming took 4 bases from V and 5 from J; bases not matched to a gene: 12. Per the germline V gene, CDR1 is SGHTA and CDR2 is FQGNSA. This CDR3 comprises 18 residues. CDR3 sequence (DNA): TGTGCCAGCAGCTCTATCTTACTGACTAGCGGGGGGATAGATACGCAGTATTTT. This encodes CASSSILLTSGGIDTQYF.

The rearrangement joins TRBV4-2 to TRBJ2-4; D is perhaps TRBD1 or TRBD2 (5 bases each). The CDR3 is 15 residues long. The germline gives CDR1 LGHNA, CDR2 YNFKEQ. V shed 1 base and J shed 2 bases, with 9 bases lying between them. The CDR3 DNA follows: TGTGCCAGCAGCCAAGGAGGGGTTACCAAAAACATTCAGTACTTC. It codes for CASSQGGVTKNIQYF.

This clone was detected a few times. The CDR3 here is CASSFSPRTAGTDTQYF. The CDR3 bases are TGTGCCAGCAGCTTCTCTCCACGGACAGCCGGCACAGATACGCAGTATTTT. V is TRBV7-8 and J is TRBJ2-3, with TRBD1 as a possible D gene (6 bases). The CDR3 has 17 residues. Trimming left V 3 bases short and J 1 base short, with 17 bases between. Germline V gene sequence: CDR1 SGHVS, CDR2 FQNEAQ.

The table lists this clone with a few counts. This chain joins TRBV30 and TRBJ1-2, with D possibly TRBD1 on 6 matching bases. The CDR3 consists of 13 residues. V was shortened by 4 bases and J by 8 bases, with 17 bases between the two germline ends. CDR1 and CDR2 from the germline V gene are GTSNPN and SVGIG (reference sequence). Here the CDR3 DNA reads TGTGCCTGGAACCCGGGGTCAGGGGACGGCTACACCTTC. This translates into CAWNPGSGDGYTF.

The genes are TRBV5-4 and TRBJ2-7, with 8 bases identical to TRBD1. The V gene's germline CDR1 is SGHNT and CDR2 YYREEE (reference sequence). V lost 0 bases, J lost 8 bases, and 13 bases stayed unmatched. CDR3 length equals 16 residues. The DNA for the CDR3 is TGTGCCAGCAGCTTGGGGTTGGGGACAGGCGACCGTAAGCAGTACTTC. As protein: CASSLGLGTGDRKQYF.